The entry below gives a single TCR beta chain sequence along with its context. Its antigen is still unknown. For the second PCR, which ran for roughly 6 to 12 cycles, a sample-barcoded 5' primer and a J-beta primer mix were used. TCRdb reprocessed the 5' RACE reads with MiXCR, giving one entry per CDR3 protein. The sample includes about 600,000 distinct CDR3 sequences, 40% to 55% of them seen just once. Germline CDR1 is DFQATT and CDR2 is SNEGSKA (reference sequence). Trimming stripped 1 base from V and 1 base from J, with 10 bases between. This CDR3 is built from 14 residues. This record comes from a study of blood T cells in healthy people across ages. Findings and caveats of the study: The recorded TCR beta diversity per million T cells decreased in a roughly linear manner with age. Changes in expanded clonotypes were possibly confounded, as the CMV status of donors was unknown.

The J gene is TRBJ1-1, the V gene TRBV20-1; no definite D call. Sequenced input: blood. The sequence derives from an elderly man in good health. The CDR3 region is CSARVAGRNTEAFF. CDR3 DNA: TGCAGTGCTAGAGTGGCAGGCCGGAACACTGAAGCTTTCTTT.